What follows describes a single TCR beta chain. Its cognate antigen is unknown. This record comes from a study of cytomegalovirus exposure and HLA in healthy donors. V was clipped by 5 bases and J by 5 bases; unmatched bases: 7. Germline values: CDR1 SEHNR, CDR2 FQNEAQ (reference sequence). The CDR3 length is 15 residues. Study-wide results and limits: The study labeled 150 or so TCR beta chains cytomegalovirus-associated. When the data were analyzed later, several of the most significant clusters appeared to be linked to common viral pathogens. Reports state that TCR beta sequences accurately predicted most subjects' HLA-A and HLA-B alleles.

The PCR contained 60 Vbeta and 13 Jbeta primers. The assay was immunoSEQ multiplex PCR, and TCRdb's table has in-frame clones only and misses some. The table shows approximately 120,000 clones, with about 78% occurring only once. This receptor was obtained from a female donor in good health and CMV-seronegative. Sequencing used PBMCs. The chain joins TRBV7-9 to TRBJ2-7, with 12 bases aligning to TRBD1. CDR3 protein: CASSHTGTGGNEQYF. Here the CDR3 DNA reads TGTGCCAGCAGCCATACAGGGACAGGGGGCAACGAGCAGTACTTC.